Presented here are 5 T cell receptor beta chains from one specimen sequenced in a study of shared clonotypes between healthy human individuals (dated by TCRdb to 2020 to 2021). Libraries came from the immunoSEQ multiplex PCR assay. TCRdb carries this immuneACCESS record with in-frame sequences only. Its versions omit some clonotypes, under half of them owing to an unresolved V gene in the studies checked, with the rest unexplained. The sample contains about 2.2 million clones, about 94% of them found a single time. The top ten clones comprise more than 1.5% of the sample. For the CD8 naive samples, CD45RO-negative cells were positively selected for CCR7, yielding a CD45RA+CCR7+ population from which TemRA cells were excluded. The source material was naive CD8+ T cells from PBMCs. The sample's cell subset or site, from its label and the paper: CD45RA+CCR7+. These receptors all stem from a young man in good health. Some clones in this sample may be carry-over from other donors' samples.

This clone was recorded only once. CDR3 sequence: CASSLLQGIYNEQFF. The CDR3, as DNA: TGTGCCAGCAGTTTACTACAGGGGATATACAATGAGCAGTTCTTC. V usage is TRBV27 and J usage is TRBJ2-1; 7 nucleotides agree with TRBD1. Losses at the gene ends were 2 bases for V and 4 bases for J; bases not matched to a gene: 5. CDR1 is MNHEY and CDR2 is SMNVEV in the germline V gene (reference sequence). The CDR3 totals 15 residues.

The chain joins TRBV27 to TRBJ2-2; D unclear. The germline gives CDR1 MNHEY, CDR2 SMNVEV (reference sequence). There are 15 residues in the CDR3. The V gene lost 6 bases and the J gene lost 4 bases, with 15 bases spanning the gap. CDR3 sequence (DNA): TGTGCCAGCAGCCAAGGGATCCGACCCACCGGGGAGCTGTTTTTT. Translation gives CASSQGIRPTGELFF.

The chain combines TRBV6-5 with TRBJ2-1; 7 bases align to TRBD2. The CDR3 length is 15 residues. In germline, CDR1 is MNHEY, CDR2 SVGAGI. V trimming: 5 bases; J trimming: 10 bases; junction bases outside the gene matches: 14. Here the CDR3 reads CASSSSGGHLVEQFF. In DNA form, the CDR3 reads TGTGCCAGCAGTAGTTCGGGAGGCCACCTGGTAGAGCAGTTCTTC.

CDR3 in DNA: TGTGCCAGCAGCGGTAGCGGTGAGCAGTTCTTC. Amino acids: CASSGSGEQFF. The chain is built from TRBV9 and TRBJ2-1; D possibly corresponds to TRBD2 (6 bases). This CDR3 contains 11 residues. V was clipped by 3 bases and J by 9 bases, with 7 bases between them. Per germline, CDR1 SGDLS and CDR2 YYNGEE.

V is TRBV27 and J is TRBJ1-2; TRBD1 aligns across 10 bases. CDR1 is MNHEY, CDR2 SMNVEV, per germline (reference sequence). CDR3 length: 15 residues. V trimming: 6 bases; J trimming: 2 bases; junction bases outside the gene matches: 6. This chain's CDR3 is CASRGQGSENYGYTF. DNA for the CDR3: TGTGCCAGCAGGGGACAGGGGTCGGAGAACTATGGCTACACCTTC.